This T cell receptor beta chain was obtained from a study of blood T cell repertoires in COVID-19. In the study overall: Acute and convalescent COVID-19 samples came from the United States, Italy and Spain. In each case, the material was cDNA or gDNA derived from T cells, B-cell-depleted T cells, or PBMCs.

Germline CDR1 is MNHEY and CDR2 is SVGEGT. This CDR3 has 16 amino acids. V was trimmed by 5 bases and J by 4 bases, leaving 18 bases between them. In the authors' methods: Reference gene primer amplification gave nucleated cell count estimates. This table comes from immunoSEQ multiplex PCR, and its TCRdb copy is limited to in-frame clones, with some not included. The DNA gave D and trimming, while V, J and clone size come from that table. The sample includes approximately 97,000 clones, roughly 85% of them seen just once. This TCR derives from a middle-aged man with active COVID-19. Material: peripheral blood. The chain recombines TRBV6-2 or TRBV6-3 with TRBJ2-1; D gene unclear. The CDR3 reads CASSPVSVPTYNEQFF. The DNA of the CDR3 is TGTGCCAGCAGTCCCGTCTCTGTCCCCACATACAATGAGCAGTTCTTC.